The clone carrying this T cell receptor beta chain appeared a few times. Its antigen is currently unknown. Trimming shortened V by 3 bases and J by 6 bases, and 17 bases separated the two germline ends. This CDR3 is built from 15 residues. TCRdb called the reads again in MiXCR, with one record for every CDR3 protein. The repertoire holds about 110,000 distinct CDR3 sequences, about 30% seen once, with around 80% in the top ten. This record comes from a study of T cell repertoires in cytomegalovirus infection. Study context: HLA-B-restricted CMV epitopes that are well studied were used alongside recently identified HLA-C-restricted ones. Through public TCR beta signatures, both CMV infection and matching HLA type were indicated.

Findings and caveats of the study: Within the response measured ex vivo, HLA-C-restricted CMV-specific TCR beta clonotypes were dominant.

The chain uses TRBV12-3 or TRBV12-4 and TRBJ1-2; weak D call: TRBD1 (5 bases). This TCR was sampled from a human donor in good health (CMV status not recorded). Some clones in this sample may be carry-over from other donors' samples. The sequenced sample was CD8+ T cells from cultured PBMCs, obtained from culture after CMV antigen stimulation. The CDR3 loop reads CASSLTGEGLDGYTF. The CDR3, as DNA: TGTGCCAGCAGTTTGACTGGGGAGGGGTTGGATGGCTACACCTTC.